This TCR beta chain was sequenced in a study of CD8+ T cells in alopecia areata. Study conclusions and caveats: Although TCR sharing was seen in mice, sharing across patients was less clear, possibly for HLA-related reasons.

The sample holds a few counts of this clone. The antigen is undetermined. Extraction of RNA preceded its reverse transcription into cDNA, which served as the sequencing template. Here immunoSEQ multiplex PCR was the method, and the copy in TCRdb shows in-frame clones only, minus some. This sample has about 120,000 clones, with roughly two fifths found just once. This TCR was sampled from a human donor with alopecia areata. The sample was CD4+ T cells sorted from blood.

The CDR3 DNA is TGCAGCGTTGGAAACGGCTACGAGCAGTACTTC. Protein sequence: CSVGNGYEQYF. The V and J genes are TRBV29-1 and TRBJ2-7; no definite D call. CDR3 length: 11 residues. Germline CDR1 reads SQVTM; CDR2 reads ANQGSEA. Trimming stripped 4 bases from V and 3 bases from J, with 7 bases between.